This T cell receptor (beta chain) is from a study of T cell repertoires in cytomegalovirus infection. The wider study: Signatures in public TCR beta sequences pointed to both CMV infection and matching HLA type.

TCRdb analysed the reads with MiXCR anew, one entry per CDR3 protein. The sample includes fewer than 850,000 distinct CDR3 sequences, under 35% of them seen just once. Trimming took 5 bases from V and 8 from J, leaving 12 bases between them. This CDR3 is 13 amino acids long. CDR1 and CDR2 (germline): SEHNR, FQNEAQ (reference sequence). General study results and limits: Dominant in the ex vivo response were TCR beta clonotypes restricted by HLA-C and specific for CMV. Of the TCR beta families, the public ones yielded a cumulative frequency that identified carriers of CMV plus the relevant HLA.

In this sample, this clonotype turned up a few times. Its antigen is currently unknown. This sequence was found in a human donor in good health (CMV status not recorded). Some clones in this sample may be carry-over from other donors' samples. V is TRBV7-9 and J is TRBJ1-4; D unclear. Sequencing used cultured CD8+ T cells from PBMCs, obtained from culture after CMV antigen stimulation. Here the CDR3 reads CASSGDSREKLFF. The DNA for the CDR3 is TGTGCCAGCAGCGGAGACTCACGGGAAAAACTGTTTTTT. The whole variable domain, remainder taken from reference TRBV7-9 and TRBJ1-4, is DTGVSQNPRHKITKRGQNVTFRCDPISEHNRLYWYRQTLGQGPEFLTYFQNEAQLEKSRLLSDRFSAERPKGSFSTLEIQRTEQGDSAMYLCASSGDSREKLFFGSGTQLSVL.